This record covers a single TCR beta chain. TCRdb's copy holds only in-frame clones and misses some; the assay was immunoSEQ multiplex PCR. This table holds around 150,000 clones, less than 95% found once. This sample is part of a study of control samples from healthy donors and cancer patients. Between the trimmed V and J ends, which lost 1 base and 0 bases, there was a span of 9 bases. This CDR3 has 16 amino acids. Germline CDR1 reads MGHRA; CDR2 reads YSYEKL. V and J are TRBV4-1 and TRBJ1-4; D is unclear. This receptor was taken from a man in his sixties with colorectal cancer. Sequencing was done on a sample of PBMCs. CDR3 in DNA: TGCGCCAGCAGCCAAGGGTCCCCCCCAACTAATGAAAAACTGTTTTTT. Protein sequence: CASSQGSPPTNEKLFF.